The 32 T cell receptor beta chains below were found in one sample sequenced in a study of blood T cell repertoires in COVID-19. TCRdb's table, derived via immunoSEQ multiplex PCR, lists solely in-frame clones and lacks some. The table shows some 300,000 clones, with 85% to 90% occurring only once. The sequenced sample was PBMCs or T cells enriched from blood (not recorded which). The receptors stem from a woman aged 18-29 years with acute COVID-19.

The gene calls are TRBV5-1 and TRBJ2-5; TRBD2 matches 7 bases. The V gene's germline CDR1 is SGHRS and CDR2 YFSETQ. The ends lost 4 bases at V and 2 bases at J; junction bases unmatched: 8. The CDR3 runs 15 residues. As DNA, the CDR3 is TGCGCCAGCAGCCACCAGAATAGCGGGCAAGAGACCCAGTACTTC. This sequence encodes CASSHQNSGQETQYF. Full variable domain (remainder filled in from reference TRBV5-1 and TRBJ2-5): KAGVTQTPRYLIKTRGQQVTLSCSPISGHRSVSWYQQTPGQGLQFLFEYFSETQRNKGNFPGRFSGRQFSNSRSEMNVSTLELGDSALYLCASSHQNSGQETQYFGPGTRLLVL.

This chain links TRBV27 with TRBJ1-6; weak D call: TRBD1 (6 bases). Trimming removed 6 bases at V and 10 bases at J, with 13 bases between. Germline CDR1 MNHEY, CDR2 SMNVEV (reference sequence). This CDR3 region has 13 residues. CDR3 nucleotide sequence: TGTGCCAGCAGATCACGTACAGGGTCACCCCTCCACTTT. Protein: CASRSRTGSPLHF.

V usage is TRBV11-2 and J usage is TRBJ2-3; 12 nucleotides align to TRBD2. V was clipped by 4 bases and J by 2 bases; unmatched bases: 4. This CDR3 region has 16 residues. Per germline, CDR1 SGHAT and CDR2 FQNNGV. CDR3: CASSSRTSGDTDTQYF. In DNA, the CDR3 is TGTGCCAGCAGCTCCCGGACTAGCGGGGACACAGATACGCAGTATTTT. Full variable domain (rest looked up from reference TRBV11-2 and TRBJ2-3): EAGVAQSPRYKIIEKRQSVAFWCNPISGHATLYWYQQILGQGPKLLIQFQNNGVVDDSQLPKDRFSAERLKGVDSTLKIQPAKLEDSAVYLCASSSRTSGDTDTQYFGPGTRLTVL.

The rearrangement uses TRBV5-1 and TRBJ2-7; 11 bases align to TRBD2. This CDR3 region has 17 residues. The J segment lost 1 base and the V segment lost 2 bases, leaving 8 bases of the junction unmatched. Germline values: CDR1 SGHRS, CDR2 YFSETQ. The CDR3 DNA is TGCGCCAGCAGCTTACCTCTACTAGCGGGAGTTTCCTACGAGCAGTACTTC. Protein sequence: CASSLPLLAGVSYEQYF.

V gene TRBV11-2 combines with J gene TRBJ2-7; TRBD2 agrees at 12 bases. Looked up from germline, CDR1 is SGHAT and CDR2 is FQNNGV. The junction had 3 bases not matched to a gene; V was cut back by 1 base and J by 5 bases. There are 15 residues in the CDR3. The chain's CDR3 is CASSLGRTSGNEQYF. The CDR3 DNA is TGTGCCAGCAGCTTAGGGAGGACTAGCGGGAACGAGCAGTACTTC. Full variable domain (missing parts from reference TRBV11-2 and TRBJ2-7): EAGVAQSPRYKIIEKRQSVAFWCNPISGHATLYWYQQILGQGPKLLIQFQNNGVVDDSQLPKDRFSAERLKGVDSTLKIQPAKLEDSAVYLCASSLGRTSGNEQYFGPGTRLTVT.

This clone came up once. The J gene is TRBJ2-7, the V gene TRBV28; 9 bases are a match to TRBD2. The J segment lost 6 bases and the V segment lost 7 bases, leaving 16 bases of the junction unmatched. The CDR3 is 16 amino acids. Per the germline V gene, CDR1 is MDHEN and CDR2 is SYDVKM. In DNA, the CDR3 is TGTGCCAGCACGCGTCGACCCGTTATACTAGCGGGCGAGCAGTACTTC. The encoded protein is CASTRRPVILAGEQYF.

The chain carries TRBV5-1 and TRBJ2-1; 10 bases line up with TRBD2. CDR3 length: 18 amino acids. V lost 4 bases to trimming and J lost 0 bases; unmatched junction nucleotides: 10. Per germline, CDR1 SGHRS and CDR2 YFSETQ. The CDR3 spells CASSPNPSGRASYNEQFF. DNA for the CDR3: TGCGCCAGCAGCCCTAATCCCAGCGGGAGGGCCTCCTACAATGAGCAGTTCTTC.

The genes are TRBV9 and TRBJ2-2; TRBD1 might be the D (7 bases). The germline V gene encodes CDR1 SGDLS and CDR2 YYNGEE. The CDR3 spans 15 residues. V was pared by 0 bases and J by 5 bases, with 11 bases between. The CDR3, as DNA: TGTGCCAGCAGCGTAGGCGGGACAGTTACCGGGGAGCTGTTTTTT. It yields the protein CASSVGGTVTGELFF.

This sequence joins TRBV28 and TRBJ1-4; TRBD1 agrees at 9 bases. Germline-derived CDR1 and CDR2 are MDHEN and SYDVKM. The ends lost 6 bases at V and 6 bases at J; junction bases unmatched: 8. The CDR3 is 15 residues long. CDR3 coding DNA: TGTGCCAGCAGATCACAGGGGGCGGAGGATGAAAAACTGTTTTTT. Protein product: CASRSQGAEDEKLFF.

The chain uses TRBV7-2 and TRBJ1-4; D unresolved. Germline V CDR1 and CDR2: SGHTA, FQGNSA. With 6 bases removed from V and 4 bases from J, the gap between germline ends came to 12 bases. The CDR3 is made up of 14 amino acids. The CDR3 DNA reads TGTGCCAGCAGATTGGACGGGAGTAATGAAAAACTGTTTTTT. It translates to CASRLDGSNEKLFF.

V is TRBV6-5 and J is TRBJ2-7; 9 bases are a match to TRBD2. J lost 4 bases, V lost 0 bases, and 7 bases had no gene match. The CDR3 consists of 16 residues. Germline V lookup: CDR1 MNHEY, CDR2 SVGAGI. CDR3 sequence: CASSYSYSGRLYEQYF. The CDR3, as DNA: TGTGCCAGCAGTTACTCTTATAGCGGGAGATTGTACGAGCAGTACTTC.

The rearrangement uses TRBV29-1 and TRBJ1-2; 9 bases fit TRBD1. This CDR3 is 11 amino acids long. CDR1 and CDR2 (germline): SQVTM, ANQGSEA. V trimming: 7 bases; J trimming: 6 bases; junction bases outside the gene matches: 3. The CDR3 DNA reads TGCAGCGCCAGACAGGGGGATGGCTACACCTTC. This codes for CSARQGDGYTF.

The genes are TRBV5-8 and TRBJ1-5; possible D gene TRBD1, 5 bases. The CDR3 contains 15 residues. V was trimmed by 4 bases and J by 3 bases, leaving 14 bases between them. Germline V CDR1 and CDR2: SGHTS, YDEGEE. The CDR3 region is CASSEGRGYNQPQHF. The CDR3, as DNA: TGTGCCAGCAGCGAAGGGAGGGGATACAATCAGCCCCAGCATTTT.

This sequence joins TRBV28 and TRBJ1-4; 8 nucleotides align to TRBD1. With 4 bases clipped from V and 7 bases from J, the junction kept 8 bases outside the gene matches. Germline V gene data show CDR1 as MDHEN and CDR2 as SYDVKM. CDR3 size: 15 residues. The CDR3 sequence is CASSSGQGLGEKLFF. The CDR3 nucleotides are TGTGCCAGCAGTTCCGGACAGGGACTGGGTGAAAAACTGTTTTTT. The full variable domain, rest sourced from reference TRBV28 and TRBJ1-4, is DVKVTQSSRYLVKRTGEKVFLECVQDMDHENMFWYRQDPGLGLRLIYFSYDVKMKEKGDIPEGYSVSREKKERFSLILESASTNQTSMYLCASSSGQGLGEKLFFGSGTQLSVL.

The chain joins TRBV7-3 to TRBJ2-7; 9 bases line up with TRBD2. The V gene end was trimmed by 2 bases and the J gene end by 7 bases; junction bases not matched to a gene: 12. This CDR3 spans 16 amino acids. The V gene's germline CDR1 is SGHTA and CDR2 FQGTGA. CDR3 in DNA: TGTGCCAGCAGCTTAGTTAGCGGGAGTACTTTAGGAGAGCAGTACTTC. Its protein is CASSLVSGSTLGEQYF.

The V and J genes are TRBV6-5 and TRBJ2-2; no reliable D call. The CDR3 is made up of 12 amino acids. Per the germline V gene, CDR1 is MNHEY and CDR2 is SVGAGI. V was shortened by 8 bases and J by 6 bases, with 10 bases between the two germline ends. Written as DNA, the CDR3 is TGTGCCAGCTTTAAAGAGTCCGGGGAGCTGTTTTTT. It codes for CASFKESGELFF.

CDR3 residues: CASRDRLPTDTQYF. CDR3 nucleotides: TGTGCCAGCAGGGACAGGCTCCCCACAGATACGCAGTATTTT. J is TRBJ2-3 and V is TRBV7-3; TRBD1 aligns across 7 bases. The CDR3 is made up of 14 amino acids. The V segment lost 6 bases and the J segment 2 bases; nucleotides outside the gene matches: 5. In germline, CDR1 is SGHTA, CDR2 FQGTGA.

The chain joins TRBV19 to TRBJ2-1, with 8 bases fitting TRBD2. The CDR3 is made up of 14 amino acids. Germline CDR1 is LNHDA and CDR2 is SQIVND (reference sequence). V lost 9 bases, J lost 4 bases, and 8 bases stayed unmatched. The CDR3 protein is CASSRTSQYNEQFF. The CDR3 coding sequence is TGTGCCAGCTCTCGGACTAGCCAGTACAATGAGCAGTTCTTC.

The chain joins TRBV5-1 to TRBJ1-2; a weak D match, TRBD1 (6 bases). CDR1 and CDR2 (germline): SGHRS, YFSETQ. This CDR3 comprises 14 residues. Trimming took 0 bases from V and 3 from J, leaving 9 bases between them. CDR3 nucleotide sequence: TGCGCCAGCAGCTTGGAAGGACAGTACTATGGCTACACCTTC. Protein: CASSLEGQYYGYTF.

CDR3: CASSFPRGSEDYGYTF. CDR3 DNA: TGTGCCAGCAGCTTCCCCAGGGGTAGTGAAGACTATGGCTACACCTTC. This rearrangement joins TRBV7-9 to TRBJ1-2; weak D call: TRBD1 (6 bases). This CDR3 comprises 16 residues. Trimming stripped 3 bases from V and 3 bases from J, with 17 bases between. Germline CDR1 SEHNR, CDR2 FQNEAQ (reference sequence).

The rearrangement joins TRBV14 to TRBJ2-1; 7 nucleotides match TRBD1. The CDR3 has 14 residues. The junction had 9 bases not matched to a gene; V was cut back by 5 bases and J by 8 bases. Germline V CDR1 and CDR2: SGHDN, FVKESK. The CDR3 protein is CASSADRIGHEQFF. The CDR3 nucleotides read TGTGCCAGCAGCGCGGACAGGATTGGGCATGAGCAGTTCTTC.

The chain couples TRBV5-1 to TRBJ2-5, with D possibly being TRBD1 (6 bases). The CDR3 length is 14 residues. Germline V gene lookup returns CDR1 SGHRS and CDR2 YFSETQ. The ends were cut back, 3 bases at V and 1 base at J, with 10 bases in the middle. The CDR3: CASSSGALQETQYF. The CDR3 coding sequence is TGCGCCAGCAGCTCAGGGGCCCTCCAAGAGACCCAGTACTTC.

Worth noting for this clone: This sample also contains other DNA sequences that code for the same CDR3. The CDR3 loop is CAWSPSVNTEAFF. Written as DNA, the CDR3 is TGTGCCTGGAGTCCATCGGTGAACACTGAAGCTTTCTTT. This chain links TRBV30 with TRBJ1-1; D is uncertain. The germline gives CDR1 GTSNPN, CDR2 SVGIG (reference sequence). The CDR3 has 13 amino acids. The V and J ends lost 2 bases and 0 bases respectively, with 7 bases between them.

The chain couples TRBV5-6 to TRBJ2-7; D is uncertain. The CDR3 length is 17 residues. Germline assignment: CDR1 SGHDT and CDR2 YYEEEE. Trimming removed 3 bases from V and 5 bases from J, with 24 bases in between. The CDR3 nucleotides read TGTGCCAGCAGCTCTATGACGACAAGCTCCCCACGACACGAGCAGTACTTC. Translation gives CASSSMTTSSPRHEQYF.

The chain is built from TRBV18 and TRBJ1-6; the D is unclear. The CDR3 loop spans 14 amino acids. Between the trimmed V and J ends, which lost 5 bases and 10 bases, there was a span of 15 bases. In germline, CDR1 is KGHSH, CDR2 LQKENI. The CDR3 reads CASSIGEANSPLHF. In DNA form, the CDR3 reads TGTGCCAGCTCAATCGGGGAGGCCAACTCACCCCTCCACTTT.

J is TRBJ2-1 and V is TRBV7-9; the D is unclear. The length of the CDR3 is 14 residues. Trimming pared 1 base from V and 2 bases from J, leaving 6 bases between. The V gene's germline CDR1 is SEHNR and CDR2 FQNEAQ (reference sequence). As DNA, the CDR3 is TGTGCCAGCAGCTTAGAACAGCCCTACAATGAGCAGTTCTTC. Amino acid sequence: CASSLEQPYNEQFF. The full variable domain, its missing parts supplied by reference TRBV7-9 and TRBJ2-1, is DTGVSQNPRHKITKRGQNVTFRCDPISEHNRLYWYRQTLGQGPEFLTYFQNEAQLEKSRLLSDRFSAERPKGSFSTLEIQRTEQGDSAMYLCASSLEQPYNEQFFGPGTRLTVL.

The chain employs TRBV18 and TRBJ2-3; 9 bases are a match to TRBD1. J was trimmed by 0 bases and V by 3 bases; bases with no gene match: 7. The CDR3 contains 17 residues. Germline assignment: CDR1 KGHSH and CDR2 LQKENI. For the CDR3, the DNA is TGTGCCAGCTCACCCCAGGGACAGGGCACTAGCACAGATACGCAGTATTTT. Translation: CASSPQGQGTSTDTQYF.

This clone was counted a single time. This chain joins TRBV28 and TRBJ2-7; D may be TRBD2 (6 bases). Germline CDR1 MDHEN, CDR2 SYDVKM. Trimming cost V 6 bases and J 6 bases, with 18 bases left between them. The CDR3 totals 14 residues. The DNA for the CDR3 is TGTGCCAGCAGGCAGGGACTCCAGTCAGCCGAGCAGTACTTC. Amino acids: CASRQGLQSAEQYF.

In nucleotides, the CDR3 is TGTGCCAGCAGCCCTGGGATGGGACAGGGGCTCACCGGGGAGCTGTTTTTT. As protein: CASSPGMGQGLTGELFF. V gene TRBV11-3 combines with J gene TRBJ2-2; TRBD1 matches at 10 bases. CDR3 size: 17 residues. V was clipped by 5 bases and J by 4 bases; unmatched bases: 10. Germline loops: CDR1 SGHNT, CDR2 YENEEA.

The V and J genes are TRBV28 and TRBJ2-2; 8 bases match TRBD1. The trim removed 5 bases at V and 5 bases at J, leaving 7 bases unmatched. The germline gives CDR1 MDHEN, CDR2 SYDVKM. The CDR3 is 15 residues long. CDR3 in DNA: TGTGCCAGCAGTCTCAGGGGGCGCGAAACCGGGGAGCTGTTTTTT. Translating it yields CASSLRGRETGELFF.

The chain employs TRBV9 and TRBJ2-3; no firm D call. From germline, CDR1 is SGDLS and CDR2 YYNGEE. CDR3 length: 11 residues. With 5 bases removed from V and 3 bases from J, the gap between germline ends came to 4 bases. CDR3 nucleotide sequence: TGTGCCAGCAGATCAACAGATACGCAGTATTTT. Encoded protein: CASRSTDTQYF.

The genes are TRBV11-3 and TRBJ2-1; 9 bases are a match to TRBD2. The CDR3 runs 16 residues. Per germline, CDR1 SGHNT and CDR2 YENEEA. The V gene end was trimmed by 4 bases and the J gene end by 9 bases; junction bases not matched to a gene: 13. The CDR3 coding sequence is TGTGCCAGCAGCTCCCCAACTAGCGGGTTGATGGGTGAGCAGTTCTTC. Protein sequence: CASSSPTSGLMGEQFF. The full variable domain, rest sourced from reference TRBV11-3 and TRBJ2-1, is EAGVVQSPRYKIIEKKQPVAFWCNPISGHNTLYWYLQNLGQGPELLIRYENEEAVDDSQLPKDRFSAERLKGVDSTLKIQPAELGDSAVYLCASSSPTSGLMGEQFFGPGTRLTVL.